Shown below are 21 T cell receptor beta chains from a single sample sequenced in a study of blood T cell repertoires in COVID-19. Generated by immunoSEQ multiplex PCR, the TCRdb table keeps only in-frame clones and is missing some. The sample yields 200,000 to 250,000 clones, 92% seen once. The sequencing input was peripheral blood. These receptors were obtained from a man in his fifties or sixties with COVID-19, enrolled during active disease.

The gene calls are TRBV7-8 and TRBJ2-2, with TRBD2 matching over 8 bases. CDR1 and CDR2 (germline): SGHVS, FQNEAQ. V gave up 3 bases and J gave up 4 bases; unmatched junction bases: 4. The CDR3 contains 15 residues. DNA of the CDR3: TGTGCCAGCAGCTTCGGGACTAGTTTCACCGGGGAGCTGTTTTTT. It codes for CASSFGTSFTGELFF.

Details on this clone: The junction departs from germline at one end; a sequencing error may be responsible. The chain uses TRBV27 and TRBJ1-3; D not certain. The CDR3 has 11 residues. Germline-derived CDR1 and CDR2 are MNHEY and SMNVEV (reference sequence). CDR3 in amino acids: CASSLNGPPVF. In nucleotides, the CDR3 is TGTGCCAGCAGTTTAAATGGGCCACCCGTTTTT.

This CDR3 is CASSPRTGRHTF. The CDR3 nucleotides are TGTGCCAGCAGCCCCCGGACAGGGCGCCACACCTTC. This chain connects TRBV11-2 to TRBJ1-2; 8 nucleotides align to TRBD1. This CDR3 is built from 12 residues. V dropped 5 bases and J dropped 12; count of bases not matched to a gene: 8. The germline gives CDR1 SGHAT, CDR2 FQNNGV.

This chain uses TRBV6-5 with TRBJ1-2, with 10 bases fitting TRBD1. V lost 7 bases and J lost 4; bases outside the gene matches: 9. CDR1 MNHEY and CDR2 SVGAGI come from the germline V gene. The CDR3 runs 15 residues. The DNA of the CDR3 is TGTGCCAGCATGCCGGGACAGGGGCTTGGCTATGGCTACACCTTC. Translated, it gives CASMPGQGLGYGYTF.

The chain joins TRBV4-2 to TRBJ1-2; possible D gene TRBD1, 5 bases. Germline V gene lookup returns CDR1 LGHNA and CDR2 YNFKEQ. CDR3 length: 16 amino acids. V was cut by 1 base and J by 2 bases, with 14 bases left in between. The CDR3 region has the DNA TGTGCCAGCAGCCAAGCGCGGGGGGTAGGAAACTATGGCTACACCTTC. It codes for CASSQARGVGNYGYTF.

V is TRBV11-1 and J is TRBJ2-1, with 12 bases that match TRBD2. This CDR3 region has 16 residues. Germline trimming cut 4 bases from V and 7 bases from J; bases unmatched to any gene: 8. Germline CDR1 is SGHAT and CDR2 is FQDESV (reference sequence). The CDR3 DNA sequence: TGTGCCAGCAGCTCGCTAGCGGGAGGGCCGTTAAATGAGCAGTTCTTC. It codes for CASSSLAGGPLNEQFF.

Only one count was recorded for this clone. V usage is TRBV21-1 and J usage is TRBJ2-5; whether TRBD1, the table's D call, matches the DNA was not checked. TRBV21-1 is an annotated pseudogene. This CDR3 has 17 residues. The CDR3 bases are TGTGCCAGCAGCAAAGTGCGCCGGGACAGGGGGTCAGAGACCCAGTACTTC. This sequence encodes CASSKVRRDRGSETQYF.

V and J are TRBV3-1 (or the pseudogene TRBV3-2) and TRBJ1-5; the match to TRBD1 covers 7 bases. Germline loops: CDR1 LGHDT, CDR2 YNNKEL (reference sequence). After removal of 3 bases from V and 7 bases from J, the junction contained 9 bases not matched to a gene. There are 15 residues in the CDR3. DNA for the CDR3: TGTGCCAGCAGCCATTTAGCAGGGGGTGGGCAGCCCCAGCATTTT. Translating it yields CASSHLAGGGQPQHF.

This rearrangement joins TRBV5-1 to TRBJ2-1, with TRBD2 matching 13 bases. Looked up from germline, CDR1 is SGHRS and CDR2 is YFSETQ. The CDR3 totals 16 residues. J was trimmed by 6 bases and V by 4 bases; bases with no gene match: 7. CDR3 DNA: TGCGCCAGCAGCCCCCCACTAGCGGGAGGGGGCAATGAGCAGTTCTTC. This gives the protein CASSPPLAGGGNEQFF. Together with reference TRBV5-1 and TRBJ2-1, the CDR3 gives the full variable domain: KAGVTQTPRYLIKTRGQQVTLSCSPISGHRSVSWYQQTPGQGLQFLFEYFSETQRNKGNFPGRFSGRQFSNSRSEMNVSTLELGDSALYLCASSPPLAGGGNEQFFGPGTRLTVL.

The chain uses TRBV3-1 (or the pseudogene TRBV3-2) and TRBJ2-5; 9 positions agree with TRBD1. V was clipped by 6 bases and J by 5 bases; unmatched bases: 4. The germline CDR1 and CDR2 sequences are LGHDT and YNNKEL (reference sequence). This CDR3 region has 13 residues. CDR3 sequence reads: CASRDRGRETQYF. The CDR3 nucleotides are TGTGCCAGCAGAGACAGGGGGAGGGAGACCCAGTACTTC.

The CDR3 here is CASTLGDEAFF. In nucleotides, the CDR3 is TGTGCCAGCACCCTAGGGGATGAAGCTTTCTTT. This sequence joins TRBV6-6 and TRBJ1-1, with D possibly TRBD1 on 5 matching bases. The CDR3 extends over 11 amino acids. Trimming stripped 7 bases from V and 7 bases from J, with 10 bases between. Germline lookup yields CDR1 MNHNY and CDR2 SVGAGI (reference sequence).

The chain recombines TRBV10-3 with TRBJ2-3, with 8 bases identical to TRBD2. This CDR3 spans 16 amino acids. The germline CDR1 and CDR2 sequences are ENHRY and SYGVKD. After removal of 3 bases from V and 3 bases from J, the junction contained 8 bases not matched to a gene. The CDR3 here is CAISDPGRAQTDTQYF. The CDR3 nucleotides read TGTGCCATCAGTGACCCCGGGAGGGCCCAAACAGATACGCAGTATTTT.

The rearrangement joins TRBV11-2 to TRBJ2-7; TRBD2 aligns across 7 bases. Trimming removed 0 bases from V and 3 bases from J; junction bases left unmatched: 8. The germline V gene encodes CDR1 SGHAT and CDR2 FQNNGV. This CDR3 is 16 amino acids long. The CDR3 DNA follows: TGTGCCAGCAGCTTAGAGAGGGGAGGGGTGGGCTACGAGCAGTACTTC. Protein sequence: CASSLERGGVGYEQYF.

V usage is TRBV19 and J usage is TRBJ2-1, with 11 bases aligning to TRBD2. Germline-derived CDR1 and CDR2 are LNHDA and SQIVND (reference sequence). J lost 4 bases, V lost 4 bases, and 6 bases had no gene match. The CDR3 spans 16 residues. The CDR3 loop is CASSRTGTSGYNEQFF. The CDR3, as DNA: TGTGCCAGTAGTAGGACCGGGACTAGCGGATACAATGAGCAGTTCTTC.

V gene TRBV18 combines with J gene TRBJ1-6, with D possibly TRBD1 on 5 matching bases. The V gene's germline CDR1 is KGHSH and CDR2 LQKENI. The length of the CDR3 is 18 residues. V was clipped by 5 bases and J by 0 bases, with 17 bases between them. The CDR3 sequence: CASSSLPADSSYNSPLHF. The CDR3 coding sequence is TGTGCCAGCTCATCACTTCCGGCCGACAGCTCCTATAATTCACCCCTCCACTTT.

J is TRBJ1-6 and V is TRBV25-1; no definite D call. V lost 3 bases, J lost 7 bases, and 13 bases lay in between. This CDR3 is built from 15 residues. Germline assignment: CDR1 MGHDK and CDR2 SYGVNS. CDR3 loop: CASSDYTAGNSPLHF. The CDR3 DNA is TGTGCCAGCAGTGACTATACGGCGGGGAATTCACCCCTCCACTTT.

The CDR3 loop reads CASTGSGNSGEQFF. In nucleotides, the CDR3 is TGTGCCAGCACGGGTAGCGGGAACTCCGGTGAGCAGTTCTTC. The rearrangement joins TRBV7-2 to TRBJ2-1; 8 positions match TRBD2. With 7 bases clipped from V and 9 bases from J, the junction kept 11 bases outside the gene matches. CDR3 length: 14 residues. Germline CDR1 SGHTA, CDR2 FQGNSA.

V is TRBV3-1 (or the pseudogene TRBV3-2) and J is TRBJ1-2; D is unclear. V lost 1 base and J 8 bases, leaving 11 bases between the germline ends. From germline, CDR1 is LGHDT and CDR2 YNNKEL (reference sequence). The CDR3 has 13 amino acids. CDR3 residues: CASSQARRAGYTF. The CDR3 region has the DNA TGTGCCAGCAGCCAAGCCCGGAGGGCAGGCTACACCTTC.

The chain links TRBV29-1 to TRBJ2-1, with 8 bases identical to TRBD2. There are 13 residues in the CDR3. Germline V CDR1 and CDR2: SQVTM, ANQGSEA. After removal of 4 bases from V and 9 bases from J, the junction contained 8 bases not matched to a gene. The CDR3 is CSVALAGGGEQFF. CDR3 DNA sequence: TGCAGCGTTGCTCTAGCGGGTGGGGGTGAGCAGTTCTTC.

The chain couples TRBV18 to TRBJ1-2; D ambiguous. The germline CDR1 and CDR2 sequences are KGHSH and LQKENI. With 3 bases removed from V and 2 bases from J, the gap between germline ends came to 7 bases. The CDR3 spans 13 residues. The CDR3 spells CASSPPGNYGYTF. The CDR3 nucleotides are TGTGCCAGCTCACCGCCAGGAAACTATGGCTACACCTTC. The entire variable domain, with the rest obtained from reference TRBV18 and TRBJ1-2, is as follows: NAGVMQNPRHLVRRRGQEARLRCSPMKGHSHVYWYRQLPEEGLKFMVYLQKENIIDESGMPKERFSAEFPKEGPSILRIQQVVRGDSAAYFCASSPPGNYGYTFGSGTRLTVV.

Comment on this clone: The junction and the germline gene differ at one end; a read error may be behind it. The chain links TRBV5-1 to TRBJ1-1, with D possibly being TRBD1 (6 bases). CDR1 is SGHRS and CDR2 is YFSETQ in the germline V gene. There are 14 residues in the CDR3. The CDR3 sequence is CASSLGQTGTEAFF. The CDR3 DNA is TGCGCCAGCAGTTTGGGACAAACGGGGACTGAAGCTTTCTTT.